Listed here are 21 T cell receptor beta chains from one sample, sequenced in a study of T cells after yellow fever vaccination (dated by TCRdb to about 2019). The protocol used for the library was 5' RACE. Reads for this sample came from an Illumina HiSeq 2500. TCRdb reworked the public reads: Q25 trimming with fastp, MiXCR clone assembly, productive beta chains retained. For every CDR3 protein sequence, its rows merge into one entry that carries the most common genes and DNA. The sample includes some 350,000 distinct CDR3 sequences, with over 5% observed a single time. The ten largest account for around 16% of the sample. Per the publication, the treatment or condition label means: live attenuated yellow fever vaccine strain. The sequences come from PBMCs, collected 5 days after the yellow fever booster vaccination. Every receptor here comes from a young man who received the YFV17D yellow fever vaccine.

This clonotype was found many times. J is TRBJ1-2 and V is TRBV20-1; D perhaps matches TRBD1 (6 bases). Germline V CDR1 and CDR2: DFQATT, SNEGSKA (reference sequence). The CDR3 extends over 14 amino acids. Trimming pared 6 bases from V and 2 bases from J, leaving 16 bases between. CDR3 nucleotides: TGCAGTGCACCACAGGGTGAGGGGAACTATGGCTACACCTTC. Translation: CSAPQGEGNYGYTF.

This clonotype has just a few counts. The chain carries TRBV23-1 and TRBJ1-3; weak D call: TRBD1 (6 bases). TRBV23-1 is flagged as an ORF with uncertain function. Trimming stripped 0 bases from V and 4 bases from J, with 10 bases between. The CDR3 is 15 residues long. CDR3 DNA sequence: TGCGCCAGCAGTCAATCATTGGGACACGGAAACACCATATATTTT. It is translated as CASSQSLGHGNTIYF.

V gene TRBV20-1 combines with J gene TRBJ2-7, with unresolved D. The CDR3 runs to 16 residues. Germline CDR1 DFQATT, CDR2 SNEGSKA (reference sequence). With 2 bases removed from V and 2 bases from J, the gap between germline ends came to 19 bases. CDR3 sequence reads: CSARSPLSPTTYEQYF. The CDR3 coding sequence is TGCAGTGCTAGATCCCCCCTAAGCCCCACCACCTACGAGCAGTACTTC.

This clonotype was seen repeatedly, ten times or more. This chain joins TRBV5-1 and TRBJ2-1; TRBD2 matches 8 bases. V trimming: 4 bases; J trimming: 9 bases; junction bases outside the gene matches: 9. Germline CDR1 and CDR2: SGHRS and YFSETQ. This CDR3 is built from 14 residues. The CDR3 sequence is CASSASGSSSEQFF. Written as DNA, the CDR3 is TGCGCCAGCAGCGCCAGCGGGAGTTCTAGTGAGCAGTTCTTC.

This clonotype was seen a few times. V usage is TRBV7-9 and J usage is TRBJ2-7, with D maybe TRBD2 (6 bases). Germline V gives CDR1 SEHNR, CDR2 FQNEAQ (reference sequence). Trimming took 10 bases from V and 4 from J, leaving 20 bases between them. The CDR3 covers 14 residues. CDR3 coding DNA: TGTGCCACGGTAGCGGAGGTAAATCTTTACGAGCAGTACTTC. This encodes CATVAEVNLYEQYF.

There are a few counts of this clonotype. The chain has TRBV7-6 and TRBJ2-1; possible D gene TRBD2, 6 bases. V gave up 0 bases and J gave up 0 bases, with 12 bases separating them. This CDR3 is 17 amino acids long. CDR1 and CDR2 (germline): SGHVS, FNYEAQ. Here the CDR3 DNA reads TGTGCCAGCAGCTTAGCGCTAACTAGCAGCTCCTACAATGAGCAGTTCTTC. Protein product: CASSLALTSSSYNEQFF. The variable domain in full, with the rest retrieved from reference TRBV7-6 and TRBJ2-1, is GAGVSQSPRYKVTKRGQDVALRCDPISGHVSLYWYRQALGQGPEFLTYFNYEAQQDKSGLPNDRFSAERPEGSISTLTIQRTEQRDSAMYRCASSLALTSSSYNEQFFGPGTRLTVL.

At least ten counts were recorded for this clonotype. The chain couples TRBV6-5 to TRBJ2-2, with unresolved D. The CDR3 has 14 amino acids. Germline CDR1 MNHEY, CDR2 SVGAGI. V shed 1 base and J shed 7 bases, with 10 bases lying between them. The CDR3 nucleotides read TGTGCCAGCAGTTACTTTTTACGGAGCGGGGAGCTGTTTTTT. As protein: CASSYFLRSGELFF.

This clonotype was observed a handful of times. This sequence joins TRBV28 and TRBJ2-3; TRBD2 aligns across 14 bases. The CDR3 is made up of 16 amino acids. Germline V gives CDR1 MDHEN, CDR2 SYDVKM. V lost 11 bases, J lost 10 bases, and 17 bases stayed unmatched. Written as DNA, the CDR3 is TGTGCCGCGACTAGCGGGAGGGCCAAGTCAGGTGGCGCGCAGTATTTT. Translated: CAATSGRAKSGGAQYF.

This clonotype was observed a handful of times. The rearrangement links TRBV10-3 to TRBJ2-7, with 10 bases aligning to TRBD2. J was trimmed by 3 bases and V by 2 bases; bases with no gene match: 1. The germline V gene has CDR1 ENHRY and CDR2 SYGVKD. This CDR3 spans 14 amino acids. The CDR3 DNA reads TGTGCCATCAGTGAGCTAGCGGGGGACTACGAGCAGTACTTC. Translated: CAISELAGDYEQYF.

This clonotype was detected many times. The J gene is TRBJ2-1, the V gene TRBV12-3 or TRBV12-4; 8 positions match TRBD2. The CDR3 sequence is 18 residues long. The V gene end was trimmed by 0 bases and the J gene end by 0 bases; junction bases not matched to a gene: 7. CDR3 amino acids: CASSLASGVFSSYNEQFF. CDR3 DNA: TGTGCCAGCAGTTTAGCTAGCGGGGTTTTCAGCTCCTACAATGAGCAGTTCTTC.

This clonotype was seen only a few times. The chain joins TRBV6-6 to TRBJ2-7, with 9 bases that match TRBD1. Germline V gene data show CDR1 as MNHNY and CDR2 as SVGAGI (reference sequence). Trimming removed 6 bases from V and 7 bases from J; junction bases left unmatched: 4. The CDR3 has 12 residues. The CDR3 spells CASRTGGSEQYF. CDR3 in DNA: TGTGCCAGCAGGACAGGGGGGAGTGAGCAGTACTTC.

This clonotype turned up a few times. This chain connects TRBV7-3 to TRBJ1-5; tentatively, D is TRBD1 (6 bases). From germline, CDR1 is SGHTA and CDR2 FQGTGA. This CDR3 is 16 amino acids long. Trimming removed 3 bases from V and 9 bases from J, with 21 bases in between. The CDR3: CASSFYRDTPWGPQHF. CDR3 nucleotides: TGTGCCAGCAGCTTTTACCGGGACACCCCATGGGGGCCCCAGCATTTT.

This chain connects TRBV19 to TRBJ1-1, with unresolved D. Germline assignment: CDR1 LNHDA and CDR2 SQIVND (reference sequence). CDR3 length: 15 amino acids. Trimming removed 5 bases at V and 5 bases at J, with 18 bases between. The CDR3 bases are TGTGCCAGTAGTCTGTTAGAGCTGGGTCGGACTGAAGCTTTCTTT. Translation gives CASSLLELGRTEAFF.

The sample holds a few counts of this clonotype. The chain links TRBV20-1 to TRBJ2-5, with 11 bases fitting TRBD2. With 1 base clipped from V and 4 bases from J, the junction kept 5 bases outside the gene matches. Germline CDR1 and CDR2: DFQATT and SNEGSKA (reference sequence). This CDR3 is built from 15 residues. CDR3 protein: CSARASGRFAETQYF. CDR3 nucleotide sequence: TGCAGTGCTAGAGCTAGCGGGAGGTTTGCAGAGACCCAGTACTTC.

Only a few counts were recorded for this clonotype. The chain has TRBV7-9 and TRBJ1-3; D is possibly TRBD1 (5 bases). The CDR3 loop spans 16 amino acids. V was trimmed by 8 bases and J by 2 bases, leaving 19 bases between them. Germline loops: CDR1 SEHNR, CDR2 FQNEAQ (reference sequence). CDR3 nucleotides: TGTGCCAGCCAACTCATGGGGGGGGGAACTGGAAACACCATATATTTT. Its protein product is CASQLMGGGTGNTIYF.

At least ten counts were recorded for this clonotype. The CDR3 region is CSARVKDTQYF. The CDR3 nucleotides read TGCAGTGCTAGAGTCAAAGATACGCAGTATTTT. The V gene is TRBV20-1, the J gene TRBJ2-3; no clear D gene. V shed 1 base and J shed 5 bases, with 4 bases lying between them. Germline assignment: CDR1 DFQATT and CDR2 SNEGSKA (reference sequence). The CDR3 sequence is 11 residues long.

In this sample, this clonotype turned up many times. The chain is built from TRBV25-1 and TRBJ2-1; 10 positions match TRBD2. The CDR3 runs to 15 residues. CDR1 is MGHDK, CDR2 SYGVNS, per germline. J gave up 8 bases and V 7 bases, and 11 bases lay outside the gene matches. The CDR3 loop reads CASKQREGLSDEQFF. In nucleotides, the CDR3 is TGTGCCAGCAAGCAGCGGGAGGGCCTTTCGGATGAGCAGTTCTTC.

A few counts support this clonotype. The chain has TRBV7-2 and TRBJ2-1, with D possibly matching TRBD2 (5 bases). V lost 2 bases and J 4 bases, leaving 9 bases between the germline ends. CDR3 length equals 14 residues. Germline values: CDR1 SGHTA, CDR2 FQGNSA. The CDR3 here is CASSLPPGYNEQFF. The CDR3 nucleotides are TGTGCCAGCAGCTTACCTCCGGGGTACAATGAGCAGTTCTTC.

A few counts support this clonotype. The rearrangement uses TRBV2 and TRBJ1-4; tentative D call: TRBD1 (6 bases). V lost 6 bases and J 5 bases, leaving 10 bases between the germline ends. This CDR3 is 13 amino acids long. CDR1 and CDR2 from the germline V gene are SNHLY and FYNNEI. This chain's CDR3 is CASRTGINEKLFF. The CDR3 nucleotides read TGTGCCAGCAGAACAGGGATCAATGAAAAACTGTTTTTT.

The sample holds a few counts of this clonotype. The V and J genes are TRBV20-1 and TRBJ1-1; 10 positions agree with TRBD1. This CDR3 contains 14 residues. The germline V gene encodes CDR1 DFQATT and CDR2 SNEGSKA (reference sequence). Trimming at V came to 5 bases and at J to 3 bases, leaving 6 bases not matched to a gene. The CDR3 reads CSAGTGEPYTEAFF. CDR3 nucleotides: TGCAGTGCTGGGACAGGGGAACCTTACACTGAAGCTTTCTTT.

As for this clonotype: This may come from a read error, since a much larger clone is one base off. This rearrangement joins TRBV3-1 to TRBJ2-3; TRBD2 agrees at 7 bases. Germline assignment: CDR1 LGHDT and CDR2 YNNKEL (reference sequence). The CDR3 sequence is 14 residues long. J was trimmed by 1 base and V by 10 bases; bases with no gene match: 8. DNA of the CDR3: TGTGCCATCAGAGCACGGGGGGGCACAGATACGCAGTATTTT. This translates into CAIRARGGTDTQYF.